Below are 29 T cell receptor beta chains sequenced from a single sample in a study of blood T cell repertoires in COVID-19. Repertoires were generated with immunoSEQ multiplex PCR, while TCRdb's copy carries only in-frame clones and drops some. This sample yields more than 150,000 clones, of which around 78% are seen a single time; approximately 2.9% belongs to the top ten. Sequencing was carried out using peripheral blood. The receptors were gathered from a woman at least 80 years old with active or convalescent COVID-19.

This sequence joins TRBV28 and TRBJ1-1, with D unclear. This CDR3 comprises 13 residues. V dropped 3 bases and J dropped 5 bases, with 10 bases sitting between them. Per germline, CDR1 MDHEN and CDR2 SYDVKM. This chain's CDR3 is CASSLRLETEAFF. CDR3 bases: TGTGCCAGCAGTTTGCGGTTAGAGACTGAAGCTTTCTTT. The complete variable domain, with remaining parts taken from reference TRBV28 and TRBJ1-1, reads DVKVTQSSRYLVKRTGEKVFLECVQDMDHENMFWYRQDPGLGLRLIYFSYDVKMKEKGDIPEGYSVSREKKERFSLILESASTNQTSMYLCASSLRLETEAFFGQGTRLTVV.

This clone was seen more than once but under ten times. The chain joins TRBV5-1 to TRBJ2-7, with TRBD2 matching 7 bases. Germline V lookup: CDR1 SGHRS, CDR2 YFSETQ. V shed 4 bases and J 6 bases; nucleotides not matched to a gene: 10. The CDR3 sequence is 14 residues long. The CDR3 DNA sequence: TGCGCCAGCAGCGAGGTGGCCCGCGGGGGCGAGCAGTACTTC. Encoded protein: CASSEVARGGEQYF.

V usage is TRBV5-1 and J usage is TRBJ1-4; no reliable D call. This CDR3 contains 14 residues. V lost 2 bases and J 4 bases, leaving 9 bases between the germline ends. CDR1 SGHRS and CDR2 YFSETQ come from the germline V gene. The chain's CDR3 is CASSFTSDNEKLFF. The CDR3, as DNA: TGCGCCAGCAGCTTCACGTCAGATAATGAAAAACTGTTTTTT.

The chain couples TRBV5-4 to TRBJ2-1; 8 bases match TRBD2. The junction had 7 bases not matched to a gene; V was cut back by 4 bases and J by 1 base. Germline CDR1 and CDR2: SGHNT and YYREEE (reference sequence). CDR3 length: 16 amino acids. The CDR3 sequence: CASSRSGGPSYNEQFF. The CDR3 DNA reads TGTGCCAGCAGCAGGAGCGGGGGCCCTTCCTACAATGAGCAGTTCTTC.

The chain uses TRBV18 and TRBJ1-5; 8 bases match TRBD1. Trimming took 6 bases from V and 8 from J; bases not matched to a gene: 9. The CDR3 loop spans 14 amino acids. Per the germline V gene, CDR1 is KGHSH and CDR2 is LQKENI. CDR3 nucleotide sequence: TGTGCCAGCTCCTTGGACAGGGTCAGCAAGCCCCAGCATTTT. Translating it yields CASSLDRVSKPQHF.

The CDR3 protein is CASSQVFSRTGGTGELFF. CDR3 sequence (DNA): TGTGCCAGCAGCCAAGTTTTTTCTAGGACAGGGGGTACCGGGGAGCTGTTTTTT. This chain joins TRBV3-1 (or the pseudogene TRBV3-2) and TRBJ2-2; 10 nucleotides match TRBD1. There are 18 residues in the CDR3. CDR1 and CDR2 from the germline V gene are LGHDT and YNNKEL (reference sequence). The trim removed 1 base at V and 5 bases at J, leaving 10 bases unmatched.

The CDR3 is CASRRLAGVTDTQYF. As DNA, the CDR3 is TGTGCCAGCAGGAGACTAGCGGGGGTCACAGATACGCAGTATTTT. The rearrangement links TRBV6-5 to TRBJ2-3; 12 nucleotides align to TRBD2. Germline V gene sequence: CDR1 MNHEY, CDR2 SVGAGI. The CDR3 is 15 amino acids. Trimming cost V 6 bases and J 2 bases; bases outside gene matches: 3.

The V call is TRBV9, the J call TRBJ2-7; D is perhaps TRBD1 (5 bases). The CDR3 spans 15 residues. Germline loops: CDR1 SGDLS, CDR2 YYNGEE. Trimming removed 0 bases at V and 4 bases at J, with 14 bases between. The CDR3 nucleotides are TGTGCCAGCAGCGTAGGGGCAGGGTCGTCGTACGAGCAGTACTTC. It encodes CASSVGAGSSYEQYF.

Only a few counts were recorded for this clone. The gene calls are TRBV6-2 or TRBV6-3 and TRBJ1-5; D ambiguous. This CDR3 spans 12 amino acids. Trimming left V 5 bases short and J 7 bases short, with 9 bases between. The germline CDR1 and CDR2 sequences are MNHEY and SVGEGT. The CDR3 DNA reads TGTGCCAGCAGTACCCTAGGACAGCCCCAGCATTTT. It translates to CASSTLGQPQHF.

The CDR3 is CAISKGGREFEAFF. For the CDR3, the DNA is TGTGCCATCAGCAAGGGGGGGAGGGAGTTTGAAGCTTTCTTT. The chain combines TRBV10-3 with TRBJ1-1; a possible D gene is TRBD1 (6 bases). Germline V CDR1 and CDR2: ENHRY, SYGVKD. V gave up 6 bases and J gave up 7 bases, with 18 bases separating them. The CDR3 sequence is 14 residues long.

This chain connects TRBV4-2 to TRBJ2-1; 11 bases agree with TRBD2. The length of the CDR3 is 15 residues. The junction had 5 bases not matched to a gene; V was cut back by 7 bases and J by 3 bases. Germline-derived CDR1 and CDR2 are LGHNA and YNFKEQ. In DNA, the CDR3 is TGTGCCAGCACCCTAGCGGGGGGATTCTACAATGAGCAGTTCTTC. It is translated as CASTLAGGFYNEQFF.

This clone was detected only once. V and J are TRBV6-2 or TRBV6-3 and TRBJ2-7, with D possibly being TRBD1 (6 bases). Germline V gives CDR1 MNHEY, CDR2 SVGEGT. The CDR3 is 15 amino acids. V gave up 0 bases and J gave up 2 bases, with 11 bases separating them. The CDR3 bases are TGTGCCAGCAGTTACTCACAGGGTCGGACCTACGAGCAGTACTTC. Translation gives CASSYSQGRTYEQYF.

A single count supports this clone. The rearrangement joins TRBV19 to TRBJ1-5; D remains ambiguous. The V and J ends lost 1 base and 13 bases respectively, with 11 bases between them. The CDR3 is made up of 12 amino acids. The germline gives CDR1 LNHDA, CDR2 SQIVND (reference sequence). The CDR3: CASSIVGGPQHF. DNA for the CDR3: TGTGCCAGTAGTATAGTTGGCGGTCCTCAGCATTTT. The full variable domain, with the rest looked up from reference TRBV19 and TRBJ1-5, is DGGITQSPKYLFRKEGQNVTLSCEQNLNHDAMYWYRQDPGQGLRLIYYSQIVNDFQKGDIAEGYSVSREKKESFPLTVTSAQKNPTAFYLCASSIVGGPQHFGDGTRLSIL.

The chain combines TRBV4-1 with TRBJ2-7, with D possibly TRBD1 on 5 matching bases. The CDR3 spans 15 residues. The V end was cut by 0 bases, the J end by 1 base, with 10 bases between. Germline V CDR1 and CDR2: MGHRA, YSYEKL. Here the CDR3 reads CASSQEPGYSYEQYF. The DNA of the CDR3 is TGCGCCAGCAGCCAAGAACCAGGGTATTCCTACGAGCAGTACTTC.

J is TRBJ1-5 and V is TRBV19; possibly TRBD1 for D (5 bases). Germline V gives CDR1 LNHDA, CDR2 SQIVND (reference sequence). The germline V and J ends were trimmed by 2 bases and 3 bases, with 8 bases remaining between them. The CDR3 consists of 14 residues. CDR3 sequence reads: CASSITGDNQPQHF. The CDR3 DNA follows: TGTGCCAGTAGTATAACGGGGGACAATCAGCCCCAGCATTTT.

This clone was counted a few times. V gene TRBV19 combines with J gene TRBJ2-3, with 7 bases that match TRBD1. The CDR3 has 17 residues. V lost 5 bases to trimming and J lost 1 base; unmatched junction nucleotides: 12. CDR1 is LNHDA and CDR2 is SQIVND in the germline V gene (reference sequence). The CDR3 loop reads CASSANPDRAGTDTQYF. CDR3 DNA: TGTGCCAGTAGTGCCAATCCCGACAGGGCGGGCACAGATACGCAGTATTTT. Combining the CDR3 with reference TRBV19 and TRBJ2-3 gives the whole variable domain DGGITQSPKYLFRKEGQNVTLSCEQNLNHDAMYWYRQDPGQGLRLIYYSQIVNDFQKGDIAEGYSVSREKKESFPLTVTSAQKNPTAFYLCASSANPDRAGTDTQYFGPGTRLTVL.

This clone was detected once. V usage is TRBV24-1 and J usage is TRBJ2-1, with 7 bases aligning to TRBD1. Per the germline V gene, CDR1 is KGHDR and CDR2 is SFDVKD. The CDR3 extends over 15 amino acids. J was trimmed by 0 bases and V by 6 bases; bases with no gene match: 4. The CDR3, as DNA: TGTGCCACCAGTCTGGACAGGAGCTCCTACAATGAGCAGTTCTTC. Protein sequence: CATSLDRSSYNEQFF.

The CDR3 DNA reads as TGCGCCAGCAGGGTAAACCGGGACAGGGCTATGAACACTGAAGCTTTCTTT. This gives the protein CASRVNRDRAMNTEAFF. The gene calls are TRBV5-1 and TRBJ1-1; 9 bases map to TRBD1. The CDR3 is 17 residues long. Germline CDR1 and CDR2: SGHRS and YFSETQ. V was clipped by 5 bases and J by 0 bases; unmatched bases: 11.

In this sample, this clone turned up once. The V call is TRBV9, the J call TRBJ2-2, with D hard to call. The CDR3 has 13 amino acids. CDR1 is SGDLS and CDR2 is YYNGEE in the germline V gene. V lost 4 bases and J lost 5, with 9 bases in between. The CDR3 protein is CASSPLQTGELFF. The CDR3 DNA reads TGTGCCAGCAGCCCCCTGCAGACCGGGGAGCTGTTTTTT.

V usage is TRBV4-1 and J usage is TRBJ2-1; D not resolved. CDR1 and CDR2 (germline): MGHRA, YSYEKL. With 3 bases removed from V and 5 bases from J, the gap between germline ends came to 17 bases. The CDR3 is made up of 16 amino acids. The CDR3 loop is CASSQPFLSPHNEQFF. DNA of the CDR3: TGCGCCAGCAGCCAGCCCTTCCTAAGTCCCCACAATGAGCAGTTCTTC.

The genes are TRBV12-3 or TRBV12-4 and TRBJ2-1; D perhaps matches TRBD2 (6 bases). The V gene lost 6 bases and the J gene lost 7 bases, with 7 bases spanning the gap. The CDR3 covers 11 residues. Here the CDR3 reads CASSGGNEQFF. DNA of the CDR3: TGTGCCAGCAGCGGAGGGAATGAGCAGTTCTTC.

This chain uses TRBV5-1 with TRBJ2-2, with D possibly matching TRBD1 (5 bases). This CDR3 region has 15 residues. Germline CDR1 is SGHRS and CDR2 is YFSETQ. Trimming left V 0 bases short and J 2 bases short, with 8 bases between. The CDR3, as DNA: TGCGCCAGCAGCTTGGGGGGCACCAACACCGGGGAGCTGTTTTTT. Its protein product is CASSLGGTNTGELFF. The full variable domain, rest sourced from reference TRBV5-1 and TRBJ2-2, is KAGVTQTPRYLIKTRGQQVTLSCSPISGHRSVSWYQQTPGQGLQFLFEYFSETQRNKGNFPGRFSGRQFSNSRSEMNVSTLELGDSALYLCASSLGGTNTGELFFGEGSRLTVL.

CDR3 coding DNA: TGTGCCAGCTCACCACGTTACACCGCAGATACGCAGTATTTT. Translating it yields CASSPRYTADTQYF. The rearrangement links TRBV18 to TRBJ2-3; no reliable D call. The V and J ends lost 1 base and 4 bases respectively, with 9 bases between them. The CDR3 consists of 14 residues. Germline V lookup: CDR1 KGHSH, CDR2 LQKENI.

This CDR3 reads CATSDPGAGNTEAFF. CDR3 nucleotide sequence: TGTGCCACCAGTGACCCAGGGGCGGGGAACACTGAAGCTTTCTTT. The J gene is TRBJ1-1, the V gene TRBV24-1; D is perhaps TRBD1 (6 bases). V was pared by 4 bases and J by 1 base, with 12 bases between. The V gene's germline CDR1 is KGHDR and CDR2 SFDVKD. This CDR3 is built from 15 residues.

The V and J genes are TRBV28 and TRBJ2-5; the match to TRBD2 covers 16 bases. The V gene's germline CDR1 is MDHEN and CDR2 SYDVKM. The CDR3 has 17 amino acids. With 3 bases clipped from V and 2 bases from J, the junction kept 3 bases outside the gene matches. CDR3 nucleotide sequence: TGTGCCAGCAGTTTGCCGGGACTAGCGGGGGGGCAAGAGACCCAGTACTTC. Translating it yields CASSLPGLAGGQETQYF.

V is TRBV18 and J is TRBJ2-5, with D uncertain. The V and J ends lost 3 bases and 1 base respectively, with 9 bases between them. Germline lookup yields CDR1 KGHSH and CDR2 LQKENI. The CDR3 totals 14 residues. DNA for the CDR3: TGTGCCAGCTCACCCATCATTAGCCAAGAGACCCAGTACTTC. As protein: CASSPIISQETQYF.

This chain connects TRBV2 to TRBJ2-3; the D gene is possibly TRBD2 (6 bases). The CDR3 loop spans 14 amino acids. Trimming pared 7 bases from V and 5 bases from J, leaving 16 bases between. CDR1 is SNHLY, CDR2 FYNNEI, per germline. The CDR3 region has the DNA TGTGCCAGCAAATTTGGGGGGTCGAGAGATACGCAGTATTTT. The encoded protein is CASKFGGSRDTQYF.

The gene calls are TRBV15 and TRBJ2-7; D unresolved. Germline values: CDR1 LNHNV, CDR2 YYDKDF (reference sequence). Trimming took 0 bases from V and 0 from J, leaving 9 bases between them. This CDR3 has 15 residues. This chain's CDR3 is CATSRDPQDSYEQYF. In nucleotides, the CDR3 is TGTGCCACCAGCAGAGATCCCCAGGACTCCTACGAGCAGTACTTC. The whole variable domain, filled in from reference TRBV15 and TRBJ2-7, reads DAMVIQNPRYQVTQFGKPVTLSCSQTLNHNVMYWYQQKSSQAPKLLFHYYDKDFNNEADTPDNFQSRRPNTSFCFLDIRSPGLGDTAMYLCATSRDPQDSYEQYFGPGTRLTVT.

A few counts support this clone. The J gene is TRBJ2-3, the V gene TRBV7-2; the D gene is possibly TRBD2 (6 bases). Germline lookup yields CDR1 SGHTA and CDR2 FQGNSA. The CDR3 covers 13 residues. The V end lost 4 bases, the J end lost 14 bases, and 19 bases lay between the germline ends. The CDR3 DNA sequence: TGTGCCAGCAGCTCCAGGTGGAGGGAAACGGGGTATTTT. It encodes CASSSRWRETGYF.